This T cell receptor beta chain was documented in a study of cytomegalovirus exposure and HLA in healthy donors. At the level of the study: There were fewer than 500 genotyped donors. Of these, 81% fell in the genetic ancestry cluster associated with self-reported Caucasian donors.

A word on this clone: Its antigen is unidentified.

It was with 60 Vbeta and 13 Jbeta primers that the PCR ran. Authors' data handling: The count from a later analysis was about 80 million unique TCR beta chains, roughly 11 million of them shared. Measured with immunoSEQ multiplex PCR; TCRdb has only the in-frame clones, and not every one. V and J calls plus clone size are reproduced from that table; the DNA served to infer D and trimming. This table has roughly 100,000 clones, 70% to 80% appearing once. Regarding the study as a whole: Reportedly, HLA-A and HLA-B alleles of most subjects were accurately predicted from TCR beta.

The sequence was collected from a man aged 25-40 years in good health and CMV-seronegative. The sample was PBMCs.

The CDR3 bases are TGTGCCTGGAAGGAGGGGGATACGCAGTATTTT. It codes for CAWKEGDTQYF. This chain uses TRBV30 with TRBJ2-3; tentatively, D is TRBD2 (6 bases). The CDR3 is made up of 11 amino acids. CDR1 and CDR2 (germline): GTSNPN, SVGIG (reference sequence). Trimming removed 4 bases at V and 6 bases at J, with 8 bases between.